This T cell receptor (beta chain) derives from a study of shared clonotypes between healthy human individuals. Study results and limitations: Shared clonotypes across all four donors exceeded non-shared ones in generation probability.

Naive-designated CD8 cells lacked CD45RO, were positively enriched for CCR7, and omitted terminally differentiated effector memory CD45RA+ cells. Germline V gene lookup returns CDR1 SGHNT and CDR2 YYREEE (reference sequence). This CDR3 has 13 amino acids. Trimming took off 4 bases at V and 0 bases at J, with 8 bases between the two ends. The protocol was immunoSEQ multiplex PCR, while the TCRdb copy is restricted to in-frame clones and leaves out a portion. The repertoire holds about 590,000 clones, with about 95% as singletons. Comments on this clone: Its specificity is not known. The same CDR3 arises from other DNA sequences in this sample as well.

V and J are TRBV5-4 and TRBJ2-7, with D possibly TRBD2 on 5 matching bases. The TCR originated in a woman in her twenties or thirties in good health. The sample consisted of naive CD8+ T cells sorted from blood. CDR3 sequence: CASSHRDSYEQYF. The CDR3 DNA is TGTGCCAGCAGCCACCGGGACTCCTACGAGCAGTACTTC.